Below, 8 T cell receptor beta chains from the same sample are listed, as sequenced in a study of molecular identifiers for immune sequencing clone quantification. TCRdb re-analysed the PCR reads in MiXCR, keeping a single row per CDR3 protein. The sample lists 250,000 to 400,000 distinct CDR3 sequences, about 22% occurring once. Sequencing was performed on naive CD8+ T cells from blood, with Jurkat cell RNA spiked in. Subset given: FACS-sorted CD8+CD4-CCR7+CD45RA+ naive T cells. These receptors all stem from a human donor in good health. Some libraries in this study had Jurkat cell RNA spiked in.

For this clonotype: One base away lies a much larger clone, so this may be a sequencing read error. The genes are TRBV4-3 and TRBJ1-2; D may be TRBD1 (6 bases). The germline V gene has CDR1 LGHNA and CDR2 YSLEER. Between the trimmed V and J ends, which lost 1 base and 4 bases, there was a span of 13 bases. The CDR3 has 15 amino acids. The CDR3 protein is CASSQAPDRAYGYTF. DNA of the CDR3: TGCGCCAGCAGCCAAGCTCCGGACAGAGCCTATGGCTACACCTTC.

This clonotype was detected ten times or more. This chain uses TRBV5-6 with TRBJ2-7; D uncertain. The CDR3 is made up of 13 amino acids. Germline V gene sequence: CDR1 SGHDT, CDR2 YYEEEE. V was trimmed by 1 base and J by 0 bases, leaving 5 bases between them. In DNA, the CDR3 is TGTGCCAGCAGCTTGAAGAGCTCCTACGAGCAGTACTTC. As protein: CASSLKSSYEQYF.

Notes on this clonotype: The conserved phenylalanine or tryptophan normally closing the CDR3 is absent here, so this likely arose from a read error. The V call is TRBV3-1, the J call TRBJ1-1; tentatively, D is TRBD1 (6 bases). CDR1 and CDR2 (germline): LGHDT, YNNKEL (reference sequence). V shed 4 bases and J shed 3 bases, with 9 bases lying between them. The CDR3 loop spans 13 amino acids. The CDR3 nucleotides are TGTGCCAGCAGCCTGACAGGAGACACTGAAGCTTTCTCT. Its translation: CASSLTGDTEAFS.

In regard to this clonotype: It is likely a read error, because the conserved phenylalanine at the end of the CDR3 is missing. The gene calls are TRBV27 and TRBJ2-5, with D uncertain. Germline V gene data show CDR1 as MNHEY and CDR2 as SMNVEV (reference sequence). Trimming removed 3 bases from V and 4 bases from J, with 12 bases in between. This CDR3 has 14 residues. The CDR3 loop reads CASSFKGTTETQYL. For the CDR3, the DNA is TGTGCCAGCAGTTTCAAGGGAACCACAGAGACCCAGTACCTC.

To note about this clonotype: A much larger clone differs from this one at a single base, so this may be a read error. The V and J genes are TRBV4-1 and TRBJ1-1; D remains unclear. This CDR3 has 15 residues. V lost 5 bases to trimming and J lost 7 bases, with 20 bases between them. Germline V lookup: CDR1 MGHRA, CDR2 YSYEKL. The CDR3 DNA reads TGCGCCAGCAGCTATCCGACTGGAAGATCTTATGAAGCTTTCTTT. This gives the protein CASSYPTGRSYEAFF.

A note on this clonotype: A read error may explain this, as a much larger clone is one base away. The V gene is TRBV28, the J gene TRBJ1-1; D is ambiguous. Trimming stripped 5 bases from V and 8 bases from J, with 9 bases between. Germline lookup yields CDR1 MDHEN and CDR2 SYDVKM. The CDR3 has 11 amino acids. The CDR3 nucleotides are TGTGCCAGCAGTATCCCGGGGGAAGCTTTCTTT. It yields the protein CASSIPGEAFF.

This clonotype came up many times. The rearrangement uses TRBV4-3 and TRBJ2-7, with 7 bases fitting TRBD1. The J segment lost 2 bases and the V segment lost 4 bases, leaving 8 bases of the junction unmatched. CDR1 is LGHNA and CDR2 is YSLEER in the germline V gene. CDR3 size: 15 residues. The CDR3 is CASSPGFGTAYEQYF. As DNA, the CDR3 is TGCGCCAGCAGCCCGGGGTTCGGGACAGCCTACGAGCAGTACTTC.

This clonotype was seen ten or more times. This sequence joins TRBV7-9 and TRBJ2-3, with D possibly TRBD1 on 6 matching bases. Germline-derived CDR1 and CDR2 are SEHNR and FQNEAQ (reference sequence). The CDR3 is 14 residues long. The V end was cut by 6 bases, the J end by 2 bases, with 12 bases between. Here the CDR3 reads CASSSKGVTDTQYF. CDR3 bases: TGTGCCAGCAGTTCAAAGGGGGTCACAGATACGCAGTATTTT.